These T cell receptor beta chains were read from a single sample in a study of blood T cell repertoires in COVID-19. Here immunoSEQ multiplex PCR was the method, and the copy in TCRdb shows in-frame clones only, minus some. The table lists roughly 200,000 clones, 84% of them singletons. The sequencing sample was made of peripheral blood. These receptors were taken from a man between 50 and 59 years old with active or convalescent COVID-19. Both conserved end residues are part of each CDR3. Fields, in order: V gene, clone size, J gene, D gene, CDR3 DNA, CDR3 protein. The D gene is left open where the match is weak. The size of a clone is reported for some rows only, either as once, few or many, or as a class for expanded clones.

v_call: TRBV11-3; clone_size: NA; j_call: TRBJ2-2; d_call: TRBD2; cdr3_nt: TGTGCCAGCAGCTTAGATGGTGCGGGAGCCGGGGAGCTGTTTTTT; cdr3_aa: CASSLDGAGAGELFF
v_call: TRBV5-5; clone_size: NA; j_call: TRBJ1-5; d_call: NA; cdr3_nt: TGTGCCAGCACAGGGGAAGGCAATCAGCCCCAGCATTTT; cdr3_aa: CASTGEGNQPQHF
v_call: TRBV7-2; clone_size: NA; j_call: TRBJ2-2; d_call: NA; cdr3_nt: TGTGCCAGCAGCAGGCAGGGAAGAACCGGGGAGCTGTTTTTT; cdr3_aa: CASSRQGRTGELFF
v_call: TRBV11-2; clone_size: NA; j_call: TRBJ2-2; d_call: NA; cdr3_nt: TGTGCCAGCAGCTTAGTGGGTGGGGCACAGGCCGGGGAGCTGTTTTTT; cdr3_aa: CASSLVGGAQAGELFF
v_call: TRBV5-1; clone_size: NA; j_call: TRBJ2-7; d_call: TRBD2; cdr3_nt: TGCGCCAGCAGCTCATCGACTAGCGGGGGTCCCTGGGACGAGCAGTACTTC; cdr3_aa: CASSSSTSGGPWDEQYF
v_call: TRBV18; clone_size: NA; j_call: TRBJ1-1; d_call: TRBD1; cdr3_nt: TGTGCCAGCTCACCTCTAACAGGGGTGAACACTGAAGCTTTCTTT; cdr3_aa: CASSPLTGVNTEAFF
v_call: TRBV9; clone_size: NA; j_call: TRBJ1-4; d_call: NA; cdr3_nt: TGTGCCAGCAGCGCGCACCGGGACTCCGGCAAGGAAAAACTGTTTTTT; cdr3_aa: CASSAHRDSGKEKLFF
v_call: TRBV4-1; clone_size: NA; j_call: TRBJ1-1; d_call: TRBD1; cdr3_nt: TGCGCCAGCAGCCATTATGGACAGGGGCGACTGAACACTGAAGCTTTCTTT; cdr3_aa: CASSHYGQGRLNTEAFF
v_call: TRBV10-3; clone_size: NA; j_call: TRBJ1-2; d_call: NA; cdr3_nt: TGTGCCATCAGGCAGGACTCTCATGGCTACACCTTC; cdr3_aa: CAIRQDSHGYTF
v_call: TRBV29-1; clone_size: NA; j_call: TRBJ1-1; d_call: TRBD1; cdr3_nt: TGCAGCGTCACCCGGGACAGGGGGCTGTCGATTTTCTTT; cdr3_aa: CSVTRDRGLSIFF
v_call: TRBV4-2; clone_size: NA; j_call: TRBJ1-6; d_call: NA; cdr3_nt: TGTGCCAGCAGCCAAGATCGCCGGCAGGGTCATTCACCCCTCCACTTT; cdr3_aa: CASSQDRRQGHSPLHF
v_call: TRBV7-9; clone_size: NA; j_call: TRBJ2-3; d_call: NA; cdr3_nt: TGTGCCAGCACATACATAAGGGGGTCAGATACGCAGTATTTT; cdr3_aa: CASTYIRGSDTQYF
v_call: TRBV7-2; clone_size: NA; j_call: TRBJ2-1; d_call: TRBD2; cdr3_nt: TGTGCCAGCAGCACAACCCTAGCGGGGTCCTACAATGAGCAGTTCTTC; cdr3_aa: CASSTTLAGSYNEQFF
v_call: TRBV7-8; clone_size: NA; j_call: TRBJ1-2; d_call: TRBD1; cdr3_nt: TGTGCCAGCAGCCCCTCCGGACAGGGGACCTATGGCTACACCTTC; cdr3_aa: CASSPSGQGTYGYTF
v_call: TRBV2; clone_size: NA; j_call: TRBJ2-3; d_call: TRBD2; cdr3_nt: TGTGCCAGCAGCCCCGGGACTAGCGGGGGGGCCGCAGATACGCAGTATTTT; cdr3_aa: CASSPGTSGGAADTQYF
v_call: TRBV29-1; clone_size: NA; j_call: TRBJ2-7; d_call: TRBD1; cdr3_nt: TGCAGCGTCCCGAGGGGGGACAGGGGGCGAGACGAGCAGTACTTC; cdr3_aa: CSVPRGDRGRDEQYF
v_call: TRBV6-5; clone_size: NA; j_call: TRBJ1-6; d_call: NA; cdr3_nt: TGTGCCAGCAGTTACTCGGGCAGGGGTGATTCACCCCTCCACTTT; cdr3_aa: CASSYSGRGDSPLHF
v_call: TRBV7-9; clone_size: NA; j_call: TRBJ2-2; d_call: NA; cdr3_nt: TGTGCCAGCACCTCCCCGGGCACCGGGGAGCTGTTTTTT; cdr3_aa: CASTSPGTGELFF
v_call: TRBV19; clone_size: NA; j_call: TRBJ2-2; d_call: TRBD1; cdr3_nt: TGTGCCAGTAGTTTACAGGGGGCGAACACCGGGGAGCTGTTTTTT; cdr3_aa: CASSLQGANTGELFF
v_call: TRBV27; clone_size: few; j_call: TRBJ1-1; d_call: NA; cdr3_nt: TGTGCCAGCAGTTCCACAGGGTGGACTGAAGCTTTCTTT; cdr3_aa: CASSSTGWTEAFF
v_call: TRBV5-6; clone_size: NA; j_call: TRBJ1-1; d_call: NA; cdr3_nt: TGTGCCAGCAGCCCGGACAGTAACGGTGAAGCTTTCTTT; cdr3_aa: CASSPDSNGEAFF
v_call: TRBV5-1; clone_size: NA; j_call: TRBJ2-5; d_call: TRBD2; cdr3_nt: TGCGCCTCCTGCTCAGGACTAGCGGGGGGGCTGCAAGAGACCCAGTACTTC; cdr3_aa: CASCSGLAGGLQETQYF
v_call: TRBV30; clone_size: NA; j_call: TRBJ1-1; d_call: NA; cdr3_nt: TGTGCCTGGAGTTCTTTCAGGGACACTGAAGCTTTCTTT; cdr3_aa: CAWSSFRDTEAFF
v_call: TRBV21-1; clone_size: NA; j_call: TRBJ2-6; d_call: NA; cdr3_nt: TGTGCCAGCAGCTGGGACAGCCTCTGCTCTGGGGCCAACGTCCTGACTTTC; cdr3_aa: CASSWDSLCSGANVLTF
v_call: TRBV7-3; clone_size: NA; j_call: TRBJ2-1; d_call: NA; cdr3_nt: TGTGCCAGCAGCCTTGAGACAGGACCTAATGAGCAGTTCTTC; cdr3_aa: CASSLETGPNEQFF
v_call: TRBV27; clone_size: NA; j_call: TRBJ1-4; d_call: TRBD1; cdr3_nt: TGTGCCAGCAGTTCGGACAGGGAAATCGAAAAACTGTTTTTT; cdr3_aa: CASSSDREIEKLFF
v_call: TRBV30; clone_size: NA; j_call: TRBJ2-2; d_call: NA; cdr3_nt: TGTGCCTGGAGCCCTAAAGTGAACGGGGAGCTGTTTTTT; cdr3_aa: CAWSPKVNGELFF
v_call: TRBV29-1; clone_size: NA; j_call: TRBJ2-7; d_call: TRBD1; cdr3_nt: TGCAGCGTTGCCGGGACAGGGGGCTACGAGCAGTACTTC; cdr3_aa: CSVAGTGGYEQYF
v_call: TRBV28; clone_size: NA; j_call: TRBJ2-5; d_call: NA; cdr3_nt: TGTGCCAGCAGCCGCTCTACGCCAGGGGAGGAGACCCAGTACTTC; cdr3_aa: CASSRSTPGEETQYF
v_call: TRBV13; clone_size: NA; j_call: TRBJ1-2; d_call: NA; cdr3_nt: TGTGCCAGCAGCTCGGAGGGCTGGGGACCTGACTATGGCTACACCTTC; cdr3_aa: CASSSEGWGPDYGYTF
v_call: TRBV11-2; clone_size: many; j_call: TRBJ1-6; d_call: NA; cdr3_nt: TGTGCCAGCAGCTTTAAGGGAGATTCACCCCTCCACTTT; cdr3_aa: CASSFKGDSPLHF
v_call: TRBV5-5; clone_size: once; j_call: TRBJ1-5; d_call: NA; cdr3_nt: TGTGCCAGCAGCTATCAGGTCCTTAATCAGCCCCAGCATTTT; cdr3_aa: CASSYQVLNQPQHF
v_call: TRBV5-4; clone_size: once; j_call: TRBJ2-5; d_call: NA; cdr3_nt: TGTGCCAGCAGCTTGGGGGGGGTTCTACAAGAGACCCAGTACTTC; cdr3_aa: CASSLGGVLQETQYF
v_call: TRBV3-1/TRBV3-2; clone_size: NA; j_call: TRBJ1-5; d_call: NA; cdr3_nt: TGTGCCAGCAGCCTAACAGGGAACAATCAGCCCCAGCATTTT; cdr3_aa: CASSLTGNNQPQHF
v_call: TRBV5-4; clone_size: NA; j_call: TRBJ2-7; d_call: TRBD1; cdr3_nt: TGTGCCAGCAGCGGGTTTGGGACAGCGGCGAGCTCCTACGAGCAGTACTTC; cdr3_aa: CASSGFGTAASSYEQYF
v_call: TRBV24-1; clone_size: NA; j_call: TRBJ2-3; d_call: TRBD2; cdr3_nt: TGTGCCACCTCAGCGGGGGCCTTTTTTGATACGCAGTATTTT; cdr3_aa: CATSAGAFFDTQYF
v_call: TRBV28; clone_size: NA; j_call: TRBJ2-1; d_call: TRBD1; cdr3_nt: TGTGCCAGCAGTTCCAGGGGGCGCACCTCCTACAATGAGCAGTTCTTC; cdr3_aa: CASSSRGRTSYNEQFF
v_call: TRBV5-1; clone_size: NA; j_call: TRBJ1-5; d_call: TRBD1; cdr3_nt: TGCGCCAGCAGCCCCAACAGGGGGGATCAGCCCCAGCATTTT; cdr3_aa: CASSPNRGDQPQHF
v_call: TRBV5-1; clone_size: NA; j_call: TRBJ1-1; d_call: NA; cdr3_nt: TGCGCCAGCAGCTTGGCCGGGAGCCGCACTGAAGCTTTCTTT; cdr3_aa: CASSLAGSRTEAFF
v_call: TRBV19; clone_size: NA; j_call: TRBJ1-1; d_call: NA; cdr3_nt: TGTGCCAGTAGTATCGTTTCGGGACACGAAGCTTTCTTT; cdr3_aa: CASSIVSGHEAFF
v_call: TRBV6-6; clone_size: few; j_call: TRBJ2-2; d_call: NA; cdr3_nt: TGTGCCAGCAGTACAGAGACCGGGGAGCTGTTTTTT; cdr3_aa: CASSTETGELFF